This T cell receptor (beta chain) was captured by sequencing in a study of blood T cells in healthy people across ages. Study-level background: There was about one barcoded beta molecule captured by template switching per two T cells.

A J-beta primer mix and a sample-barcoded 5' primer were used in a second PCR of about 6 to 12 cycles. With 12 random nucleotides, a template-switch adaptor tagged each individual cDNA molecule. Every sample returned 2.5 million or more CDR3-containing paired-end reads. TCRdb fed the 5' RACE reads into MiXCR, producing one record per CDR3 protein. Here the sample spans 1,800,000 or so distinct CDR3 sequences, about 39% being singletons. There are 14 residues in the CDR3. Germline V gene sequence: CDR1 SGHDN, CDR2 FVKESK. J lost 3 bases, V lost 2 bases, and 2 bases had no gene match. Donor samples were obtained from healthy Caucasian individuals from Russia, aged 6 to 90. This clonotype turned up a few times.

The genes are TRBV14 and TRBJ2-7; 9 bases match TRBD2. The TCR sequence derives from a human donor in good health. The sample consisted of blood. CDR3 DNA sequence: TGTGCCAGCAGCCAAACTAGCGGGCGCTACGAGCAGTACTTC. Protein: CASSQTSGRYEQYF.